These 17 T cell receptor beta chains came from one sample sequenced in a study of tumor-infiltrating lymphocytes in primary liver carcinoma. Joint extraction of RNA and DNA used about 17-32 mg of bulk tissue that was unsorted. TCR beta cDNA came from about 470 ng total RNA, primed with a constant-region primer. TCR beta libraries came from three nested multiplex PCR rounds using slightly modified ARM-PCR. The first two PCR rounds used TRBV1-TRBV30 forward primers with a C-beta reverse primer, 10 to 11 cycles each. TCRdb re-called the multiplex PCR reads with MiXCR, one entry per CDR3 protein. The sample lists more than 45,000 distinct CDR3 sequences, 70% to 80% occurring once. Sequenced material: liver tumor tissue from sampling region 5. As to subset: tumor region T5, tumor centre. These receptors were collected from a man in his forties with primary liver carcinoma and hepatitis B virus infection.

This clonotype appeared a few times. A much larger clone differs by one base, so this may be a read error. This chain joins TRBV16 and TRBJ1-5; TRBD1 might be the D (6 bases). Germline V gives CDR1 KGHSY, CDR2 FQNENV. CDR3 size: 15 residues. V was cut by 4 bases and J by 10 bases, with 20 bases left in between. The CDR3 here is CASSPGGGAEHPQHF. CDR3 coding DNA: TGTGCCAGCAGCCCGGGGGGCGGGGCGGAACATCCCCAGCATTTT.

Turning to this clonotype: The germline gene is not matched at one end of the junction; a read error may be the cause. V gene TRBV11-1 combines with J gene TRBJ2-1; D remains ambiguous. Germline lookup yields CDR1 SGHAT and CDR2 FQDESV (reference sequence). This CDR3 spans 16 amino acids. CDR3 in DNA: TGCGCCAACAGTCCCCGGGTGGCGGTCTCCTACAATGAGCAGTTCTTC. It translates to CANSPRVAVSYNEQFF.

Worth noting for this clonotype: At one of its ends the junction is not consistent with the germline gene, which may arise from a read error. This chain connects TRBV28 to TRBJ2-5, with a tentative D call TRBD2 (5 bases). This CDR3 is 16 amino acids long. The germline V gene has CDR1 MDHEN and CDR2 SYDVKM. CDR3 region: CANSFSRGRRQETQYF. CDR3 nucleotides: TGTGCCAACAGTTTTTCCCGTGGTCGGAGGCAAGAGACCCAGTACTTC.

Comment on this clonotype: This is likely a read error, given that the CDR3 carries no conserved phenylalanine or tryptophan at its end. CDR3 DNA: TGTGCCAGCAGCCTCCGGGTGGCGGACTCCTACAAAGAGCAGTTCTTG. Translated: CASSLRVADSYKEQFL. The chain recombines TRBV11-1 with TRBJ2-1; TRBD2 is a possible D gene (5 bases). Looked up from germline, CDR1 is SGHAT and CDR2 is FQDESV (reference sequence). The CDR3 loop spans 16 amino acids.

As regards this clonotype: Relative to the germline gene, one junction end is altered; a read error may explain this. The CDR3, as DNA: TGTGCCAGCATTGGAGTTCCAAACTATGGCTACACATTC. Translating gives CASIGVPNYGYTF. The V and J genes are TRBV6-1 and TRBJ1-2; D uncertain. Germline-derived CDR1 and CDR2 are MNHNS and SASEGT. This CDR3 comprises 13 residues.

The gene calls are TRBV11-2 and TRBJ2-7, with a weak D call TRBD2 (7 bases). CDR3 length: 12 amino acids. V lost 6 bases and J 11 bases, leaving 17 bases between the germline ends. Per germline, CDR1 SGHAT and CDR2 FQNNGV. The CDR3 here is CASSPGGYEEYF. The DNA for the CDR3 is TGTGCCAGCAGTCCGGGGGGCTATGAGGAGTACTTC. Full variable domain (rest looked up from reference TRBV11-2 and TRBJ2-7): EAGVAQSPRYKIIEKRQSVAFWCNPISGHATLYWYQQILGQGPKLLIQFQNNGVVDDSQLPKDRFSAERLKGVDSTLKIQPAKLEDSAVYLCASSPGGYEEYFGPGTRLTVT.

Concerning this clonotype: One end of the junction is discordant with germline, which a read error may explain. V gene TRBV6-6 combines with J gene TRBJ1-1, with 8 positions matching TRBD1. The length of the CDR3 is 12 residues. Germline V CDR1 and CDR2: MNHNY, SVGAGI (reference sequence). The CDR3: CGSTGGTTEAFF. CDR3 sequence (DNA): TGTGGCAGCACAGGGGGGACTACTGAAGCTTTCTTT.

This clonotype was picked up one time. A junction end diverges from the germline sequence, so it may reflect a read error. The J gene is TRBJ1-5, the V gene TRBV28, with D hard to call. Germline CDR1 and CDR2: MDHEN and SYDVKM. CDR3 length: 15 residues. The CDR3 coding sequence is TGTGTCAGCAGCCCACTTCCTTATAGCAATCAGCCCCAGCATTTT. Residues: CVSSPLPYSNQPQHF.

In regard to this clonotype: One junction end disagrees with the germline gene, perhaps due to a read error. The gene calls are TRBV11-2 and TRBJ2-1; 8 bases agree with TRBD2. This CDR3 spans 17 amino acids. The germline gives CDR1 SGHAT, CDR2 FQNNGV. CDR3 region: CAGSPHCSGIIYNEQFF. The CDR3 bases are TGTGCCGGCAGCCCCCACTGTAGCGGGATTATCTACAATGAGCAGTTCTTC.

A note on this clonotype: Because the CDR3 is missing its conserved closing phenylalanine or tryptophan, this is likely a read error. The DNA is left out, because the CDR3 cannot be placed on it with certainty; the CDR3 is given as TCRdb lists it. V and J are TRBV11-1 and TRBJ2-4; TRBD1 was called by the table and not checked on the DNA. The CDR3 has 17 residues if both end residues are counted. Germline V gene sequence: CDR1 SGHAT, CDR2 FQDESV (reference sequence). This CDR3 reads CASSSPGQGASKNIEYY.

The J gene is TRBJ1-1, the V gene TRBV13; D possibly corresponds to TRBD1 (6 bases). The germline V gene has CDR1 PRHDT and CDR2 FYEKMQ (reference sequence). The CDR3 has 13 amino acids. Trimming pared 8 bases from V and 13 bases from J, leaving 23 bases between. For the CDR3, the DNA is TGTGCCAGCCGCTCAGGGGTTTCCCCTAAAGTTTTCTTT. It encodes CASRSGVSPKVFF.

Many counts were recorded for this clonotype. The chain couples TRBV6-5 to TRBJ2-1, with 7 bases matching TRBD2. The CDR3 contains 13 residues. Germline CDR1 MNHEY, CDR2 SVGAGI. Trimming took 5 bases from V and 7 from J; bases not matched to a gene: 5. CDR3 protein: CASSGGGRNEQFF. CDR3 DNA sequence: TGTGCCAGCAGTGGGGGGGGGAGGAATGAGCAGTTCTTC.

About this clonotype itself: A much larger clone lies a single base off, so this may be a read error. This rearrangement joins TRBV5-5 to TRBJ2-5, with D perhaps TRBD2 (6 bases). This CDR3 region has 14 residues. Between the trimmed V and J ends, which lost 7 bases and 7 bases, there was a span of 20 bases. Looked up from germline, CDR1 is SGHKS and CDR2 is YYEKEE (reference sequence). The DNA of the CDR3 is TGTGCCAGCTGCTCGAAGACTAGGGGAGGGACCCAGTACTTC. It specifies CASCSKTRGGTQYF.

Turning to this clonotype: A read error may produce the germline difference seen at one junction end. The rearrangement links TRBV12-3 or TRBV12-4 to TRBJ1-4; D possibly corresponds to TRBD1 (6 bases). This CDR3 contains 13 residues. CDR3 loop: CASSFSGVEKLFF. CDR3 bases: TGTGCCAGCAGTTTTTCAGGGGTCGAAAAACTGTTTTTC.

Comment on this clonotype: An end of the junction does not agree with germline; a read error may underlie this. The chain's CDR3 is CTSSQEAHEQYF. For the CDR3, the DNA is TGTACCAGTAGCCAAGAGGCCCATGAGCAGTACTTC. V is TRBV4-2 and J is TRBJ2-7; D is undetermined. The germline CDR1 and CDR2 sequences are LGHNA and YNFKEQ. The CDR3 consists of 12 residues.

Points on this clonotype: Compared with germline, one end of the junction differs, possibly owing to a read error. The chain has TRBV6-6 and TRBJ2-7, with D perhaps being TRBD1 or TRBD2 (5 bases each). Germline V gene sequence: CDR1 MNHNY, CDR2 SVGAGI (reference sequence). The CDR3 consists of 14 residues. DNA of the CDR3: TGTGCCAGCAGGGGGCTAGTGGGAGTCTACGTGCAGTACTTC. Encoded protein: CASRGLVGVYVQYF.

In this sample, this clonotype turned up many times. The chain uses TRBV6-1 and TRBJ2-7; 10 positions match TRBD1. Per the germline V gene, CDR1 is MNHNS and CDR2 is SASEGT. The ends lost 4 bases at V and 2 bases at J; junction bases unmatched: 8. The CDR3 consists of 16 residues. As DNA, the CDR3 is TGTGCCAGCAGTGGGGACCCGGGACAGGGGACCTACGAGCAGTACTTC. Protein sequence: CASSGDPGQGTYEQYF.